This T cell receptor (beta chain) was retrieved from a study of high-grade serous ovarian cancer treatment subgroups. Study results and caveats: TCR relatedness rose with neoantigen level and trended with mutation load.

Tumor tissue was taken before any definitive surgery or chemotherapy was given. The method was immunoSEQ multiplex PCR; TCRdb's version includes in-frame clones alone and lacks a portion of them. The top ten hold roughly 8% of the sample, which has about 5,800 clones, 70% seen once. In this sample, this clone turned up once. The target antigen is unknown. V was pared by 5 bases and J by 0 bases, with 3 bases of the junction left unmatched. CDR3 length: 15 amino acids. Germline CDR1 and CDR2: SEHNR and FQNEAQ (reference sequence). The sample comprised tumor tissue. The genes are TRBV7-9 and TRBJ1-4, with 7 bases matching TRBD1. The receptor comes from a human donor with high-grade serous ovarian cancer. CDR3: CASSGGTATNEKLFF. The CDR3 nucleotides are TGTGCCAGCAGCGGAGGGACAGCAACTAATGAAAAACTGTTTTTT.